The 14 T cell receptor beta chains reported below all come from one sample, sequenced in a study of lymphopenia after photon versus proton radiotherapy. The assay was immunoSEQ multiplex PCR, and TCRdb's table has in-frame clones only and misses some. Here the sample spans roughly 7,900 clones, approximately 90% being singletons. Sequenced material: peripheral blood, taken from a patient treated with photon-based radiotherapy. All receptors derive from a woman aged 70-85 years with pancreatic cancer.

In DNA, the CDR3 is TGTGCCAGTGGTGAACAGGGACTCTCTGGGGCCAACGTCCTGACTTTC. It codes for CASGEQGLSGANVLTF. This rearrangement joins TRBV19 to TRBJ2-6; D may correspond to TRBD1 or TRBD2 (6 bases each). Between the trimmed V and J ends, which lost 8 bases and 0 bases, there was a span of 14 bases. The CDR3 extends over 16 amino acids. The germline gives CDR1 LNHDA, CDR2 SQIVND (reference sequence).

This clone was seen just once. The chain carries TRBV27 and TRBJ1-3, with D perhaps TRBD1 (6 bases). CDR1 MNHEY and CDR2 SMNVEV come from the germline V gene (reference sequence). V was clipped by 3 bases and J by 0 bases, with 18 bases between them. CDR3 length equals 18 residues. CDR3 nucleotides: TGTGCCAGCAGTTTGAGAGCCAAACAGGGAACCTCTGGAAACACCATATATTTT. Translation gives CASSLRAKQGTSGNTIYF.

J is TRBJ1-4 and V is TRBV28, with 10 bases aligning to TRBD1. J was trimmed by 5 bases and V by 6 bases; bases with no gene match: 6. CDR1 and CDR2 from the germline V gene are MDHEN and SYDVKM. There are 15 residues in the CDR3. The CDR3 nucleotides are TGTGCCAGCAGCCGTCCGGACAGGGGGAATGAAAAACTGTTTTTT. Translated: CASSRPDRGNEKLFF.

The chain uses TRBV13 and TRBJ2-1; 8 nucleotides align to TRBD2. The length of the CDR3 is 16 residues. V dropped 2 bases and J dropped 8; count of bases not matched to a gene: 11. Germline V CDR1 and CDR2: PRHDT, FYEKMQ (reference sequence). CDR3 sequence: CASSLRAGGFGDEQFF. In DNA form, the CDR3 reads TGTGCCAGCAGCTTACGTGCGGGAGGTTTTGGTGATGAGCAGTTCTTC.

This clone was found a few times. The V gene is TRBV6-8, the J gene TRBJ2-3; D is undetermined. The CDR3 contains 13 residues. Deletions cut 4 bases from V and 2 bases from J, with 7 bases between. Germline V gene data show CDR1 as MNHGY and CDR2 as SAAAGT. The CDR3 protein is CASSCQVTDTQYF. In nucleotides, the CDR3 is TGTGCCAGCAGTTGTCAGGTCACAGATACGCAGTATTTT.

The chain is built from TRBV29-1 and TRBJ2-1; D not certain. Germline CDR1 and CDR2: SQVTM and ANQGSEA. The CDR3 is 13 residues long. V lost 5 bases to trimming and J lost 0 bases, with 8 bases between them. CDR3 sequence: CSVKTPSYNEQFF. CDR3 coding DNA: TGCAGCGTTAAGACACCCTCCTACAATGAGCAGTTCTTC.

The chain couples TRBV4-3 to TRBJ1-5, with a possible D match to TRBD1 (5 bases). The germline V gene encodes CDR1 LGHNA and CDR2 YSLEER. The ends were cut back, 0 bases at V and 7 bases at J, with 13 bases in the middle. CDR3 length: 15 residues. The CDR3 nucleotides read TGCGCCAGCAGCCAAGATCTCGGGGGAAGGCAGCCCCAGCATTTT. Translated, it gives CASSQDLGGRQPQHF.

The V call is TRBV14, the J call TRBJ2-5; 8 nucleotides align to TRBD1. Germline V gene lookup returns CDR1 SGHDN and CDR2 FVKESK. V trimming: 6 bases; J trimming: 1 base; junction bases outside the gene matches: 7. This CDR3 has 15 amino acids. The CDR3 here is CASSQRQGFQETQYF. The CDR3 DNA follows: TGTGCCAGCAGTCAAAGACAGGGGTTCCAAGAGACCCAGTACTTC.

V gene TRBV6-5 combines with J gene TRBJ2-5, with 7 bases lining up with TRBD2. The junction had 9 bases not matched to a gene; V was cut back by 2 bases and J by 9 bases. The CDR3 sequence is 14 residues long. Looked up from germline, CDR1 is MNHEY and CDR2 is SVGAGI. The CDR3, as DNA: TGTGCCAGCAGTTACGGGGGGGGGTCACCGGCCCAGTACTTC. Translated: CASSYGGGSPAQYF.

This clone was seen once. The genes are TRBV6-5 and TRBJ2-7, with D perhaps TRBD2 (6 bases). Trimming cost V 4 bases and J 2 bases, with 15 bases left between them. The germline V gene has CDR1 MNHEY and CDR2 SVGAGI. This CDR3 has 15 residues. The CDR3 spells CASSSVWEEPYEQYF. Written as DNA, the CDR3 is TGTGCCAGCAGTTCCGTTTGGGAGGAACCCTACGAGCAGTACTTC.

The chain links TRBV28 to TRBJ1-5; 7 nucleotides line up with TRBD1. This CDR3 contains 17 residues. Germline V lookup: CDR1 MDHEN, CDR2 SYDVKM. The junction had 13 bases not matched to a gene; V was cut back by 8 bases and J by 0 bases. CDR3 DNA: TGTGCCAGCGCCACGGGGGACAGTGCCTTTAGCAATCAGCCCCAGCATTTT. Translating it yields CASATGDSAFSNQPQHF.

V and J are TRBV10-3 and TRBJ2-7; 10 bases agree with TRBD1. V lost 4 bases to trimming and J lost 7 bases; unmatched junction nucleotides: 4. Germline V lookup: CDR1 ENHRY, CDR2 SYGVKD. The length of the CDR3 is 13 residues. CDR3 sequence: CAISVGQGREQYF. In nucleotides, the CDR3 is TGTGCCATCAGTGTGGGACAGGGGAGAGAGCAGTACTTC.

The chain uses TRBV5-5 and TRBJ2-3; a weak D match, TRBD2 (6 bases). This CDR3 region has 16 residues. Germline V CDR1 and CDR2: SGHKS, YYEKEE (reference sequence). The V end was cut by 0 bases, the J end by 1 base, with 12 bases between. The CDR3 DNA reads TGTGCCAGCAGCTTGGGGAGTAGCGGACGCACAGATACGCAGTATTTT. It specifies CASSLGSSGRTDTQYF.

The chain is built from TRBV4-3 and TRBJ2-1, with 12 bases aligning to TRBD2. Trimming at V came to 4 bases and at J to 8 bases, leaving 12 bases not matched to a gene. The V gene's germline CDR1 is LGHNA and CDR2 YSLEER. The CDR3 is 17 amino acids. CDR3 nucleotide sequence: TGCGCCAGCAGCCCGACTAGCGGGAGTCAATCAATCTATGAGCAGTTCTTC. Its translation: CASSPTSGSQSIYEQFF.